The next 8 T cell receptor beta chains were all read from a single sample in a study of CD8+CD57+ T cells in acquired aplastic anemia. Researchers used genomic DNA as the template to profile TCR beta VDJ and CDR3. TCRdb re-called the reads with MiXCR, one entry per CDR3 protein. The table has some 410,000 distinct CDR3 sequences, about 70% seen once. What was sequenced was sorted CD4+, CD8+, or CD8+CD57+ T cells (not recorded which) from PBMCs. The receptors were sampled from a human donor in good health, serving as a control.

As concerns this clonotype: One junction end does not reproduce the germline sequence, and a read error may be involved. The gene calls are TRBV7-2 and TRBJ1-2, with a possible D match to TRBD1 (5 bases). The CDR3 spans 13 residues. Per the germline V gene, CDR1 is SGHTA and CDR2 is FQGNSA. In DNA, the CDR3 is TGTGCCGGCAGCCCTGGGACGAACTATGGCTACACCTTC. It specifies CAGSPGTNYGYTF.

The chain combines TRBV2 with TRBJ2-5; D call uncertain. Germline assignment: CDR1 SNHLY and CDR2 FYNNEI. This CDR3 is built from 14 residues. The V end was cut by 6 bases, the J end by 4 bases, with 15 bases between. CDR3 DNA: TGTGCCAGCAGCGTAGGTGGCGAGATAGAGACCCAGTACTTC. Protein product: CASSVGGEIETQYF.

This clonotype has a count of ten or more. This chain joins TRBV19 and TRBJ1-1, with D perhaps matching TRBD1 (5 bases). With 5 bases removed from V and 1 base from J, the gap between germline ends came to 8 bases. This CDR3 spans 13 amino acids. CDR1 and CDR2 from the germline V gene are LNHDA and SQIVND (reference sequence). CDR3 bases: TGTGCCAGTAGTCTTCAGGGGAACACTGAAGCTTTCTTT. It specifies CASSLQGNTEAFF.

In this sample, this clonotype turned up once. The chain couples TRBV2 to TRBJ2-7, with 10 positions matching TRBD2. Germline CDR1 SNHLY, CDR2 FYNNEI. The J segment lost 6 bases and the V segment lost 5 bases, leaving 1 base of the junction unmatched. The CDR3 consists of 12 residues. In DNA form, the CDR3 reads TGTGCCAGCAGTTGGACTAGCGGCGAGCAGTACTTC. Its protein is CASSWTSGEQYF.

In the case of this clonotype: A read error may produce the germline difference seen at one junction end. The chain has TRBV10-3 and TRBJ1-1; D gene unclear. Germline assignment: CDR1 ENHRY and CDR2 SYGVKD. This CDR3 is 13 amino acids long. For the CDR3, the DNA is TGTGCCATCAGGGGTGAATGGGGAACTGAAGCTGTCTTT. This translates into CAIRGEWGTEAVF.

V and J are TRBV7-2 and TRBJ2-7; 15 bases fit TRBD2. The germline V gene has CDR1 SGHTA and CDR2 FQGNSA. The CDR3 runs to 17 residues. The J segment lost 2 bases and the V segment lost 0 bases, leaving 2 bases of the junction unmatched. The CDR3 is CASSLAGLAGGTYEQYF. The CDR3 region has the DNA TGTGCCAGCAGCTTAGCGGGACTAGCGGGGGGAACCTACGAGCAGTACTTC.

This clonotype occurred a few times. The rearrangement uses TRBV2 and TRBJ1-6; 9 bases line up with TRBD1. Looked up from germline, CDR1 is SNHLY and CDR2 is FYNNEI. There are 13 residues in the CDR3. V trimming: 6 bases; J trimming: 12 bases; junction bases outside the gene matches: 6. CDR3 DNA: TGTGCCAGCAGGGACAGGGGCCTAATACCCCTCCACTTT. Translating it yields CASRDRGLIPLHF.

This clonotype has more than one count but fewer than ten. This chain connects TRBV19 to TRBJ2-7; D call uncertain. CDR1 and CDR2 (germline): LNHDA, SQIVND (reference sequence). Trimming left V 6 bases short and J 2 bases short, with 17 bases between. CDR3 length: 15 amino acids. The CDR3 DNA follows: TGTGCCAGTAGCGCGGCCCTGGCACAAGCCTACGAGCAGTACTTC. Protein: CASSAALAQAYEQYF.